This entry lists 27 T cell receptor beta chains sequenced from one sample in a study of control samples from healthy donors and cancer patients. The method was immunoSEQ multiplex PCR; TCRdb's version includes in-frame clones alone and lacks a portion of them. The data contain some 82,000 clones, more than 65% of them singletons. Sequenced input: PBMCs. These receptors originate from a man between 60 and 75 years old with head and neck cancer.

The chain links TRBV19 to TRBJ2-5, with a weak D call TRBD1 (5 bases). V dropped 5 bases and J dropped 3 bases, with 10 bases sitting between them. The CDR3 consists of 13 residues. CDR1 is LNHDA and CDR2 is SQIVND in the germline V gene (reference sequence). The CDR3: CASSGAVKETQYF. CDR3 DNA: TGTGCCAGTAGTGGGGCGGTTAAAGAGACCCAGTACTTC.

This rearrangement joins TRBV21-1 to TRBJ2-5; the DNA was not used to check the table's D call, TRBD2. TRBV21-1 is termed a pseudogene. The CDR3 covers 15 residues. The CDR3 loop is CASPRSRDFQETQYF. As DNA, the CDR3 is TGTGCCAGCCCTCGGAGCCGGGACTTCCAAGAGACCCAGTACTTC.

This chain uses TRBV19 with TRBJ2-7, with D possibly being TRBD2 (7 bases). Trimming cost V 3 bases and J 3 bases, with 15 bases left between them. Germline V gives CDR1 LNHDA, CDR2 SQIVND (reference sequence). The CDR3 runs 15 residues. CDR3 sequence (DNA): TGTGCCAGTAGTATCCAAGGGGGGGCACACTACGAGCAGTACTTC. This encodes CASSIQGGAHYEQYF.

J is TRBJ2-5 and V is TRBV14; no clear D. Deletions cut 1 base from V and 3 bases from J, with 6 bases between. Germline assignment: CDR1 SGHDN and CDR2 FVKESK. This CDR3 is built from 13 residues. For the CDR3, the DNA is TGTGCCAGCAGCCAAGTCCTAAAAGAGACCCAGTACTTC. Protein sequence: CASSQVLKETQYF.

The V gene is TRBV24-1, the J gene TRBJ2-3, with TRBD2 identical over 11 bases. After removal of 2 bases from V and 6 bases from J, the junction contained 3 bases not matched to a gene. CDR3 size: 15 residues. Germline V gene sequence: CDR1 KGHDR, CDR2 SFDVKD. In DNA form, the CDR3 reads TGTGCCACCAGTGATTCTAGCGGGAGGAGGGATACGCAGTATTTT. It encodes CATSDSSGRRDTQYF.

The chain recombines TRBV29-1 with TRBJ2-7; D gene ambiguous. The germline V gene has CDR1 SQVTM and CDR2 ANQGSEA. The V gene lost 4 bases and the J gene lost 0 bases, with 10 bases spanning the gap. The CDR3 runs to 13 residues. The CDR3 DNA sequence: TGCAGCGTTGCTGGTTTGAGCTCCTACGAGCAGTACTTC. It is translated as CSVAGLSSYEQYF.

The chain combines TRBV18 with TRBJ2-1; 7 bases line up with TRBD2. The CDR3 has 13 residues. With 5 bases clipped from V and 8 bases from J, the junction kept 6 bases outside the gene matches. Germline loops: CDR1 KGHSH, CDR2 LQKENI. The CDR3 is CASSGTNGDEQFF. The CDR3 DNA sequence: TGTGCCAGCTCAGGGACTAACGGCGATGAGCAGTTCTTC.

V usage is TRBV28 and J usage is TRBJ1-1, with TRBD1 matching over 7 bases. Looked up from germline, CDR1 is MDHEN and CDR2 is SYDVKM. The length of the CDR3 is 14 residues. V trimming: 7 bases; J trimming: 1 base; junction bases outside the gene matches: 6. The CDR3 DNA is TGTGCCAGCATCCCAGGGGGTCCGAACACTGAAGCTTTCTTT. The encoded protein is CASIPGGPNTEAFF.

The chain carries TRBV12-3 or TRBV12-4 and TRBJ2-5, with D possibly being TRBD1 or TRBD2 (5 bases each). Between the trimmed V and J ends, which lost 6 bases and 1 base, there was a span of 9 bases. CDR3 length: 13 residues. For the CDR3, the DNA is TGTGCCAGCAGCCCGGGGCTCCAAGAGACCCAGTACTTC. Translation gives CASSPGLQETQYF.

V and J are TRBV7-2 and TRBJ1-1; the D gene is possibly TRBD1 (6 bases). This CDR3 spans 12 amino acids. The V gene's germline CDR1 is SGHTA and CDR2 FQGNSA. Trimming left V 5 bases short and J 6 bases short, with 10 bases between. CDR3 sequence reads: CASSVRGSEAFF. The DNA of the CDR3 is TGTGCCAGCAGCGTCAGGGGTTCTGAAGCTTTCTTT.

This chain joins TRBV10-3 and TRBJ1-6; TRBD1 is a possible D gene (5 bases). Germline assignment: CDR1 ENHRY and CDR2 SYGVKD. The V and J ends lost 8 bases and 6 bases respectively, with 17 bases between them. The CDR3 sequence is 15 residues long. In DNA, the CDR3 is TGTGCCATCTCCCCCGGGCAGGGCGTTAATTCACCCCTCCACTTT. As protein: CAISPGQGVNSPLHF.

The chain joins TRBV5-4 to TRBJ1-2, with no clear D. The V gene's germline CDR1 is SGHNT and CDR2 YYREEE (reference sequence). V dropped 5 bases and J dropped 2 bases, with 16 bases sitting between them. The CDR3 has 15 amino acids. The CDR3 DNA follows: TGTGCCAGCAGGATACATAGATCGGGAAACTATGGCTACACCTTC. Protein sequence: CASRIHRSGNYGYTF. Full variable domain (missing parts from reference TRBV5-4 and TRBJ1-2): ETGVTQSPTHLIKTRGQQVTLRCSSQSGHNTVSWYQQALGQGPQFIFQYYREEENGRGNFPPRFSGLQFPNYSSELNVNALELDDSALYLCASRIHRSGNYGYTFGSGTRLTVV.

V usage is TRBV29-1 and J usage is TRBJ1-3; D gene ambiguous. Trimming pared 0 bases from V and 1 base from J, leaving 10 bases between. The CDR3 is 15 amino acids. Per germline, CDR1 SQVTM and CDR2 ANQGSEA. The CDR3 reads CSVEDLGASGNTIYF. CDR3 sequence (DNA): TGCAGCGTTGAAGATCTCGGCGCTTCTGGAAACACCATATATTTT.

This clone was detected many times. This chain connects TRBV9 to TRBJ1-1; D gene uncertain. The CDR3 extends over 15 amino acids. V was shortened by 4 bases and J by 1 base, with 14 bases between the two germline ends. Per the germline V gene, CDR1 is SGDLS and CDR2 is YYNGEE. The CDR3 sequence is CASSSRGDWNTEAFF. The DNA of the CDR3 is TGTGCCAGCAGCTCGAGAGGAGACTGGAACACTGAAGCTTTCTTT.

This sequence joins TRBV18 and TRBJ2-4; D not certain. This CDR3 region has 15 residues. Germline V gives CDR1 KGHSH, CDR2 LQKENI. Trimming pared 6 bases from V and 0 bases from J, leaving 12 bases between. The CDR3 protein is CASSPQELAKNIQYF. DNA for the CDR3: TGTGCCAGCTCCCCCCAGGAGCTAGCCAAAAACATTCAGTACTTC.

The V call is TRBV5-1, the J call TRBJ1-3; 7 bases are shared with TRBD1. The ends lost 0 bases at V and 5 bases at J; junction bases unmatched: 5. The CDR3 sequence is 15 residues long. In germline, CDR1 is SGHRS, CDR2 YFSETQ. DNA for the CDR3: TGCGCCAGCAGCTTGGATGGGGACAGAAGAAACACCATATATTTT. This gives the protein CASSLDGDRRNTIYF. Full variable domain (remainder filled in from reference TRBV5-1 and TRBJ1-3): KAGVTQTPRYLIKTRGQQVTLSCSPISGHRSVSWYQQTPGQGLQFLFEYFSETQRNKGNFPGRFSGRQFSNSRSEMNVSTLELGDSALYLCASSLDGDRRNTIYFGEGSWLTVV.

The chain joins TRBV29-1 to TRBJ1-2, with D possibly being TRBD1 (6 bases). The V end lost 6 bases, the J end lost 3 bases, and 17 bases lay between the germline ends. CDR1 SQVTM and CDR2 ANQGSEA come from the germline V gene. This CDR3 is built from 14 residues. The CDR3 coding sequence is TGCAGCGTGAGGGGGGGCAGGGTCGACTATGGCTACACCTTC. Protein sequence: CSVRGGRVDYGYTF. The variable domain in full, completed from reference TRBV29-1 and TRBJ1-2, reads SAVISQKPSRDICQRGTSLTIQCQVDSQVTMMFWYRQQPGQSLTLIATANQGSEATYESGFVIDKFPISRPNLTFSTLTVSNMSPEDSSIYLCSVRGGRVDYGYTFGSGTRLTVV.

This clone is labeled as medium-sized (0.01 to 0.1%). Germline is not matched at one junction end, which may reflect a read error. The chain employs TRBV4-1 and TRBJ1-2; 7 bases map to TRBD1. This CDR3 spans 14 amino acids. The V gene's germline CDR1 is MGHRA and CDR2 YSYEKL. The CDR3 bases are TGCGCCAGCAACCAACAGGGGTTGATGTATGGCTACACCTTC. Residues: CASNQQGLMYGYTF.

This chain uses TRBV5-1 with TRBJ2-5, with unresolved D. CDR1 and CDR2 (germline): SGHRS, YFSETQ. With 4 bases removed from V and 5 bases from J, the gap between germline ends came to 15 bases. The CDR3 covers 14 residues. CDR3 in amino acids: CASSLPTLGETQYF. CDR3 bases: TGCGCCAGCAGCCTCCCTACATTGGGGGAGACCCAGTACTTC.

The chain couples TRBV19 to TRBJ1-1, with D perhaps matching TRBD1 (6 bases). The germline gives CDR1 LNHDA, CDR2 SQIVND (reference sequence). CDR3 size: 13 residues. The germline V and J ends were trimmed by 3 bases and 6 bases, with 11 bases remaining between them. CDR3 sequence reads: CASSISGGPEAFF. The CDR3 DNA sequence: TGTGCCAGTAGTATTAGCGGGGGGCCTGAAGCTTTCTTT. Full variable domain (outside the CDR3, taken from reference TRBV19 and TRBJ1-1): DGGITQSPKYLFRKEGQNVTLSCEQNLNHDAMYWYRQDPGQGLRLIYYSQIVNDFQKGDIAEGYSVSREKKESFPLTVTSAQKNPTAFYLCASSISGGPEAFFGQGTRLTVV.

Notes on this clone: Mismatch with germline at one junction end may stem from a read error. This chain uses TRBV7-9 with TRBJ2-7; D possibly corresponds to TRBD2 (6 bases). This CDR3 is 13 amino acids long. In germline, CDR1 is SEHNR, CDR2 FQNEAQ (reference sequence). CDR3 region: CASSLAPIREQYF. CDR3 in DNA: TGTGCCAGCAGCCTAGCGCCTATTCGCGAGCAGTACTTC.

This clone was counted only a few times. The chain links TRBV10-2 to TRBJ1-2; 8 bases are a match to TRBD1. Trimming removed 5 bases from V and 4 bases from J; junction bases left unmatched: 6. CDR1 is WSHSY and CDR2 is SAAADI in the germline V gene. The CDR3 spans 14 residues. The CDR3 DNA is TGCGCCAGCAGTCAAGGACAGGGCTCCTATGGCTACACCTTC. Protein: CASSQGQGSYGYTF.

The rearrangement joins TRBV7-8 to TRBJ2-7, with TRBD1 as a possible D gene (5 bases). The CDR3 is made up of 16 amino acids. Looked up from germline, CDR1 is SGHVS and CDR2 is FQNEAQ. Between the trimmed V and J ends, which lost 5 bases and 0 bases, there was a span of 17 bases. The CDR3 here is CASSLPRGTISYEQYF. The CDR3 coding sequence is TGTGCCAGCAGCCTACCTAGGGGAACCATCTCCTACGAGCAGTACTTC. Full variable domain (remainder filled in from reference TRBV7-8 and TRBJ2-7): GAGVSQSPRYKVAKRGQDVALRCDPISGHVSLFWYQQALGQGPEFLTYFQNEAQLDKSGLPSDRFFAERPEGSVSTLKIQRTQQEDSAVYLCASSLPRGTISYEQYFGPGTRLTVT.

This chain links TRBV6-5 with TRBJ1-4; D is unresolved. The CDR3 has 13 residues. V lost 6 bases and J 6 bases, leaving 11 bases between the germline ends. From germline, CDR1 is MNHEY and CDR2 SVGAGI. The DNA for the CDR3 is TGTGCCAGCAGAAGGACTGCCGATGAAAAACTGTTTTTT. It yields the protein CASRRTADEKLFF.

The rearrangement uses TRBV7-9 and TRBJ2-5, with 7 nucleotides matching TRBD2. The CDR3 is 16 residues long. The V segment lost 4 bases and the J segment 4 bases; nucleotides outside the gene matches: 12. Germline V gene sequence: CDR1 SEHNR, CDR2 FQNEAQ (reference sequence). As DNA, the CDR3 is TGTGCCAGCAGCTGGGGTCCAGCGGGAAAGGGAGAGACCCAGTACTTC. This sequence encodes CASSWGPAGKGETQYF.

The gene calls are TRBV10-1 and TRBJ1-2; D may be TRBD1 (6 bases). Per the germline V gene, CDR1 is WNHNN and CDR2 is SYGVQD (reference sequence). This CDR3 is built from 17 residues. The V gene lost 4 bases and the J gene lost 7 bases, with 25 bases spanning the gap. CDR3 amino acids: CASSGGTANYPQGGYTF. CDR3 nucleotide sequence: TGCGCCAGCAGTGGAGGTACTGCGAACTACCCACAGGGTGGCTACACCTTC.

The DNA for the CDR3 is TGTGCCAGCAGTAAACCCCTCCAAGGTATACGGGGGACCCAGTACTTC. As protein: CASSKPLQGIRGTQYF. V and J are TRBV28 and TRBJ2-5; D possibly corresponds to TRBD2 (5 bases). The CDR3 extends over 16 amino acids. Trimming removed 5 bases at V and 7 bases at J, with 23 bases between. Germline loops: CDR1 MDHEN, CDR2 SYDVKM.